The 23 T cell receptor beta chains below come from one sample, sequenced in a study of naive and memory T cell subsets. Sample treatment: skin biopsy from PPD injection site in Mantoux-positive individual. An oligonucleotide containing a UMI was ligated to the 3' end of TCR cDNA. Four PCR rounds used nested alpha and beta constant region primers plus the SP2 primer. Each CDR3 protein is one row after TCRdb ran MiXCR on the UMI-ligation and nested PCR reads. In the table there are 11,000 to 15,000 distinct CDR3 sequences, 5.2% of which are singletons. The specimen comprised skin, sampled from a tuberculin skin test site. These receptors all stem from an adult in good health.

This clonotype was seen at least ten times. The CDR3 loop is CASSSNFRGTEAFF. The CDR3 nucleotides read TGTGCCAGCAGCTCGAATTTCAGGGGGACTGAAGCTTTCTTT. The rearrangement links TRBV11-2 to TRBJ1-1; the match to TRBD1 covers 7 bases. Germline V gene sequence: CDR1 SGHAT, CDR2 FQNNGV. Germline trimming cut 4 bases from V and 5 bases from J; bases unmatched to any gene: 7. The CDR3 covers 14 residues.

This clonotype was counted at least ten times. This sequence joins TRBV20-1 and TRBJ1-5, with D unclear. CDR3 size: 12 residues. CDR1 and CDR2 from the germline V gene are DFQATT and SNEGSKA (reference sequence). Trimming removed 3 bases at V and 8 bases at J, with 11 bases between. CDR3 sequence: CSASAGDKPQHF. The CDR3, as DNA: TGCAGTGCTAGCGCTGGGGATAAGCCCCAGCATTTT.

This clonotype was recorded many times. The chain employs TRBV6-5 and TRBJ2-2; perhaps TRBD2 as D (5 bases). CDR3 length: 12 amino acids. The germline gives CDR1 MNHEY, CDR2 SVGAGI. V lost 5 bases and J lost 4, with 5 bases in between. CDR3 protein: CASSRGTGELFF. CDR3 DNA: TGTGCCAGCAGTCGGGGCACCGGGGAGCTGTTTTTT.

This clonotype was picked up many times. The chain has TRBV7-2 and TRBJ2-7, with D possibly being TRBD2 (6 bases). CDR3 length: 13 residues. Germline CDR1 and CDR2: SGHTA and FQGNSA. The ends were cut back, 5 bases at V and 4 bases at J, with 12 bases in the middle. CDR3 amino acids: CASSPGTLYEQYF. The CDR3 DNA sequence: TGTGCCAGCAGCCCAGGGACTTTATACGAGCAGTACTTC.

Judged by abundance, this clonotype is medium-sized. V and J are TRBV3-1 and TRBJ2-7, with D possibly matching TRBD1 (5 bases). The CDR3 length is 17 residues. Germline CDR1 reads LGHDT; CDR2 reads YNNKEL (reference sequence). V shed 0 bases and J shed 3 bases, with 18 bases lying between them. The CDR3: CASSQDLTELSIYEQYF. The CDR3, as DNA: TGTGCCAGCAGCCAAGACTTGACAGAACTAAGTATCTACGAGCAGTACTTC.

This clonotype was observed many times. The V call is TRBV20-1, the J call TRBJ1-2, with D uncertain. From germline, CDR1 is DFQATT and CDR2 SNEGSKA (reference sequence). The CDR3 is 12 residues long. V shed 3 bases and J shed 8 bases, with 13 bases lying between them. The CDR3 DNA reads TGCAGTGCTAGTTATAGGAGTTCAGGCTACACCTTC. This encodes CSASYRSSGYTF.

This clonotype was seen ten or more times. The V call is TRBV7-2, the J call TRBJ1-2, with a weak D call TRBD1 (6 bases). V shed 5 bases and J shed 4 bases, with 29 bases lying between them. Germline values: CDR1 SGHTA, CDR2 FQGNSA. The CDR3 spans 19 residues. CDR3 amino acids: CASSPQTGPRTLSFYGYTF. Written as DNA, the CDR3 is TGTGCCAGCAGCCCCCAAACAGGGCCAAGGACCTTATCGTTCTATGGCTACACCTTC.

The CDR3 sequence: CSVRTGGEKLFF. The CDR3 DNA sequence: TGCAGTGTTAGGACAGGAGGGGAAAAACTGTTTTTT. The chain uses TRBV20-1 and TRBJ1-4; TRBD1 agrees at 7 bases. The V and J ends lost 7 bases and 8 bases, in that order; junction bases with no gene match: 7. This CDR3 is 12 amino acids long. Germline CDR1 is DFQATT and CDR2 is SNEGSKA (reference sequence).

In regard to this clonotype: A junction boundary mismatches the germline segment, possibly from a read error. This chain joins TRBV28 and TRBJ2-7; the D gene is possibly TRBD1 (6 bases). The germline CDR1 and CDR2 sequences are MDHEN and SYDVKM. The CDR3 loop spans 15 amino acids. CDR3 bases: TGTGCCAGCAGTTTAACCGGGACAAAAAACTACGAGAAGTACTTC. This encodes CASSLTGTKNYEKYF.

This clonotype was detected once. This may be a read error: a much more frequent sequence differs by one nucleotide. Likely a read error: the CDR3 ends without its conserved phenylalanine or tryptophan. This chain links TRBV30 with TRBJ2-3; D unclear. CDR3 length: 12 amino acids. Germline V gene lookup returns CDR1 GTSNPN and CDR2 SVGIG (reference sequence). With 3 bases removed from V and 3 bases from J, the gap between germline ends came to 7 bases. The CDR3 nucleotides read TGTGCCTGGAGGCTCTCTACAGATACGCAGTATTTA. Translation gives CAWRLSTDTQYL.

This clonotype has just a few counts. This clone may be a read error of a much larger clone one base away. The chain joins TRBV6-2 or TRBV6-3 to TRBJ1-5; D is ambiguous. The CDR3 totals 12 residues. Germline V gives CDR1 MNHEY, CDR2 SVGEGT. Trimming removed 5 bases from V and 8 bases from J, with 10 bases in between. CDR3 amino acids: CASSTSGEPQHF. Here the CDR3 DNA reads TGTGCCAGCAGTACCTCTGGTGAGCCCCAGCATTTT.

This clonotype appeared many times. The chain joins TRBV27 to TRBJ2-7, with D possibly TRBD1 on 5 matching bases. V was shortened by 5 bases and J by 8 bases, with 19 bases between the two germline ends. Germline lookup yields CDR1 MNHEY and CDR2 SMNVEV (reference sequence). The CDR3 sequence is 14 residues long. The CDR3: CASSPAGSRRKQYF. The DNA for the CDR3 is TGTGCCAGCAGTCCGGCAGGGTCCCGTAGGAAGCAGTACTTC.

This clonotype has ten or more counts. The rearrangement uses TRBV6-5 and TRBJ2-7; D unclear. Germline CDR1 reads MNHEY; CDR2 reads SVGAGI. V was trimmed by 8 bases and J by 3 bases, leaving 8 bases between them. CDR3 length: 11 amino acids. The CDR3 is CASGDGYEQYF. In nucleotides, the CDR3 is TGTGCCAGCGGGGATGGCTACGAGCAGTACTTC.

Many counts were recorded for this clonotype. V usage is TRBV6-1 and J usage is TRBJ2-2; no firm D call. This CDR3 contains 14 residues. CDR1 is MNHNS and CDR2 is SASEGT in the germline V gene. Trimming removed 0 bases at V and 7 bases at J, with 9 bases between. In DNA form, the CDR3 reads TGTGCCAGCAGTGAAGCGCAACGACGCGGGGAGCTGTTTTTT. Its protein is CASSEAQRRGELFF.

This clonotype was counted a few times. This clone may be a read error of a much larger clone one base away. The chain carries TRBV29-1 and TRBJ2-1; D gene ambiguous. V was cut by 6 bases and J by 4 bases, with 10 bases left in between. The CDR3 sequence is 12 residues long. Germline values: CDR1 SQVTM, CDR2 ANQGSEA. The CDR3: CSVAGRYNEQFF. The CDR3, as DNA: TGCAGCGTAGCAGGTCGATACAATGAGCAGTTCTTC.

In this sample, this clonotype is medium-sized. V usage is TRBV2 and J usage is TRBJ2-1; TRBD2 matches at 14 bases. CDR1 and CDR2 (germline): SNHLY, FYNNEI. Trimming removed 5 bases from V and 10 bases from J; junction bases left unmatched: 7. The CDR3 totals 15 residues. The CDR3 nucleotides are TGTGCCAGCAGTCCGACTAGCGGGGGGGCTAGGGAGCAGTTCTTC. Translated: CASSPTSGGAREQFF. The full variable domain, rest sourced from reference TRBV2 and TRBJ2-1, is EPEVTQTPSHQVTQMGQEVILRCVPISNHLYFYWYRQILGQKVEFLVSFYNNEISEKSEIFDDQFSVERPDGSNFTLKIRSTKLEDSAMYFCASSPTSGGAREQFFGPGTRLTVL.

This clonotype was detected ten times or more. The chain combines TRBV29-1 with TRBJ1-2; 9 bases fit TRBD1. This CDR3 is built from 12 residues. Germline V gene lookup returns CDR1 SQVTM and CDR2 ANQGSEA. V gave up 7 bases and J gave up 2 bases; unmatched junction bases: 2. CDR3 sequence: CSGGTGNYGYTF. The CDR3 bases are TGCAGCGGAGGGACAGGGAACTATGGCTACACCTTC.

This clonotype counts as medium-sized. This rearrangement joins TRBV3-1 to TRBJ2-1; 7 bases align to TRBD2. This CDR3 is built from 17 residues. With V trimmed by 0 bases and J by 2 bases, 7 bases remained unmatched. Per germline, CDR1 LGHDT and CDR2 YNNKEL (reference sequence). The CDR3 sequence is CASSQENSGRPYNEQFF. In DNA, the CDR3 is TGTGCCAGCAGCCAAGAGAATAGCGGGCGCCCCTACAATGAGCAGTTCTTC.

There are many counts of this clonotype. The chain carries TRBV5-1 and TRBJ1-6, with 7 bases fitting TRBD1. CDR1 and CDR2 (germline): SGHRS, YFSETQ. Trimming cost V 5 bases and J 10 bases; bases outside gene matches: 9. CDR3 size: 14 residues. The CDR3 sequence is CASSLNRGNSPLHF. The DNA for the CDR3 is TGCGCCAGCAGTTTGAACAGGGGTAACTCACCCCTCCACTTT. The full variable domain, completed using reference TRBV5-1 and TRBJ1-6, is KAGVTQTPRYLIKTRGQQVTLSCSPISGHRSVSWYQQTPGQGLQFLFEYFSETQRNKGNFPGRFSGRQFSNSRSEMNVSTLELGDSALYLCASSLNRGNSPLHFGNGTRLTVT.

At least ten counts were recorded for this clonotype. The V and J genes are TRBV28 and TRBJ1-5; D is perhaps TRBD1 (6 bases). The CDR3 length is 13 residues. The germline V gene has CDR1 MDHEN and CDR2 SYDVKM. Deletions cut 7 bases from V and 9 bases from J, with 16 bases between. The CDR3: CASTVGHPGPQHF. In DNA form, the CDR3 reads TGTGCCAGCACTGTGGGACATCCAGGGCCCCAGCATTTT.

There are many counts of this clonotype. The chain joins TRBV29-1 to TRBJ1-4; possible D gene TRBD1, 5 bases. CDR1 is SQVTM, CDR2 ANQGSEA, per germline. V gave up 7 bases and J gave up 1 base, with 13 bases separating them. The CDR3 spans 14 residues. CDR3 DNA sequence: TGCAGCGCAGGACACCTAAAAACTAATGAAAAACTGTTTTTT. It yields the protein CSAGHLKTNEKLFF.

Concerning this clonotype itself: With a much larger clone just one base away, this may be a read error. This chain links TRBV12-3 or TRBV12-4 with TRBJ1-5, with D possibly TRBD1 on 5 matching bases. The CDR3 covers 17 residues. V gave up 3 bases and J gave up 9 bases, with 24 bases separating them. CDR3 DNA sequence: TGTGCCAGCAGTTTGGGGGACCGAGTGACTGGGAGTTGGCCCCAGCATTTT. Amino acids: CASSLGDRVTGSWPQHF.

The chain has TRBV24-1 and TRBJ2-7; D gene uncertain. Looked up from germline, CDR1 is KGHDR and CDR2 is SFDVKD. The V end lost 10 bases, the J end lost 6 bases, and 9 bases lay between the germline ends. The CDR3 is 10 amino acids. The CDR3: CATPAREQYF. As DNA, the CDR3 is TGTGCCACGCCCGCCCGCGAGCAGTACTTC.